The 6 T cell receptor beta chains below come from one sample, sequenced in a study of T cell changes during pregnancy in multiple sclerosis (dated by TCRdb to between 2019 and 2020). The library was prepared using the immunoSEQ multiplex PCR assay. Drawn from immuneACCESS, this table holds only the in-frame rearrangements with V and J called that TCRdb kept. Clones are partly lost; checked studies trace under half to an unresolved V gene and leave the rest unexplained. This sample has about 40,000 clones in its table, and more than 85% of those were observed once. Together, the top ten hold 13% of the sample. This material consisted of CD8+ T cells from peripheral blood mononuclear cells, taken in the first trimester of pregnancy. The receptors stem from a female donor with multiple sclerosis, enrolled in a pregnancy study.

This clone came up once. This chain uses TRBV19 with TRBJ1-1; TRBD1 matches 7 bases. Germline assignment: CDR1 LNHDA and CDR2 SQIVND (reference sequence). V shed 7 bases and J 0 bases; nucleotides not matched to a gene: 8. The CDR3 length is 15 residues. CDR3 DNA: TGTGCCAGTAAACGCCCGGGACAGCTGAACACTGAAGCTTTCTTT. This encodes CASKRPGQLNTEAFF.

This clone was picked up one time. The rearrangement joins TRBV30 to TRBJ1-1; D gene ambiguous. Per the germline V gene, CDR1 is GTSNPN and CDR2 is SVGIG (reference sequence). V lost 3 bases, J lost 4 bases, and 12 bases lay in between. The CDR3 is made up of 13 amino acids. The CDR3 bases are TGTGCCTGGAGCCACGAGGTGAGCACTGAAGCTTTCTTT. Protein product: CAWSHEVSTEAFF.

This chain uses TRBV27 with TRBJ2-3; D remains ambiguous. Trimming shortened V by 5 bases and J by 2 bases, and 8 bases separated the two germline ends. The CDR3 covers 13 residues. Per the germline V gene, CDR1 is MNHEY and CDR2 is SMNVEV (reference sequence). The CDR3 nucleotides are TGTGCCAGCAGTATAGATTTCACAGATACGCAGTATTTT. Amino acids: CASSIDFTDTQYF.

V and J are TRBV5-1 and TRBJ2-1, with D possibly matching TRBD2 (5 bases). V dropped 7 bases and J dropped 7 bases, with 18 bases sitting between them. Germline V gives CDR1 SGHRS, CDR2 YFSETQ. CDR3 length: 14 amino acids. The CDR3 DNA reads as TGCGCCAGCTTGCATGAAGGTGAGGGAAATGAGCAGTTCTTC. Translated: CASLHEGEGNEQFF.

The chain recombines TRBV9 with TRBJ1-2, with D possibly TRBD1 on 5 matching bases. V lost 4 bases to trimming and J lost 12 bases, with 16 bases between them. CDR1 and CDR2 from the germline V gene are SGDLS and YYNGEE. This CDR3 region has 12 residues. The CDR3 sequence: CASSPSGGDHTF. The CDR3 nucleotides are TGTGCCAGCAGCCCAAGCGGGGGGGACCACACCTTC. Looking up the rest from reference TRBV9 and TRBJ1-2 gives the full variable domain: DSGVTQTPKHLITATGQRVTLRCSPRSGDLSVYWYQQSLDQGLQFLIQYYNGEERAKGNILERFSAQQFPDLHSELNLSSLELGDSALYFCASSPSGGDHTFGSGTRLTVV.

This clone appeared a single time. The gene calls are TRBV15 and TRBJ2-7, with a possible D match to TRBD1 (8 bases). The CDR3 is 13 amino acids. Germline lookup yields CDR1 LNHNV and CDR2 YYDKDF (reference sequence). Trimming took off 8 bases at V and 2 bases at J, with 13 bases between the two ends. CDR3 sequence: CATGGGQAYEQYF. The DNA for the CDR3 is TGTGCCACCGGGGGGGGACAGGCCTACGAGCAGTACTTC. Supplemented by reference TRBV15 and TRBJ2-7, the full variable domain reads DAMVIQNPRYQVTQFGKPVTLSCSQTLNHNVMYWYQQKSSQAPKLLFHYYDKDFNNEADTPDNFQSRRPNTSFCFLDIRSPGLGDTAMYLCATGGGQAYEQYFGPGTRLTVT.